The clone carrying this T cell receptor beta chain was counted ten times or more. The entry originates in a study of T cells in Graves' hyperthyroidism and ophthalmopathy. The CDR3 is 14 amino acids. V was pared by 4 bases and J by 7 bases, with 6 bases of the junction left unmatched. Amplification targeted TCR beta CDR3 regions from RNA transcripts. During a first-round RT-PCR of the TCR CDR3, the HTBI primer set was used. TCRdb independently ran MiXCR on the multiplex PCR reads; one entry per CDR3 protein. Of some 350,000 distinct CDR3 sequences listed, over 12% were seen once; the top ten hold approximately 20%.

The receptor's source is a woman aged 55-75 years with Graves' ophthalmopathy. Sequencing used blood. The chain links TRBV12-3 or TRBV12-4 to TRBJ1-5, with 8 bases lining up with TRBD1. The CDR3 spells CASSYSQGAQPQHF. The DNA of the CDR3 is TGTGCCAGCAGTTATAGCCAGGGGGCGCAGCCCCAGCATTTT.